These 23 T cell receptor beta chains were sequenced from one sample in a study of blood T cell repertoires in COVID-19 (dated by TCRdb to the early 2020s). Receptor amplification or capture employed the immunoSEQ multiplex PCR assay. Sourced from immuneACCESS, this table was stored by TCRdb with only in-frame sequences that have V and J called. A share of the clones is absent; for the studies checked, an unresolved V gene accounts for under half, and the remainder has no known explanation. This sample comprises just under 300,000 clones, around 90% of them detected only once. 1.3% of the sample is in the top ten clones. The sample was peripheral blood. These receptors all come from a man aged 70 or older with acute or convalescent COVID-19.

The chain employs TRBV30 and TRBJ1-3; D is possibly TRBD1 (5 bases). Between the trimmed V and J ends, which lost 1 base and 0 bases, there was a span of 10 bases. CDR3 length: 15 amino acids. Per the germline V gene, CDR1 is GTSNPN and CDR2 is SVGIG (reference sequence). The CDR3 loop reads CAWSGGGYSGNTIYF. In DNA form, the CDR3 reads TGTGCCTGGAGTGGGGGGGGTTACTCTGGAAACACCATATATTTT. The whole variable domain, remainder taken from reference TRBV30 and TRBJ1-3, is SQTIHQWPATLVQPVGSPLSLECTVEGTSNPNLYWYRQAAGRGLQLLFYSVGIGQISSEVPQNLSASRPQDRQFILSSKKLLLSDSGFYLCAWSGGGYSGNTIYFGEGSWLTVV.

The chain couples TRBV5-1 to TRBJ2-1, with TRBD2 identical over 9 bases. Germline CDR1 reads SGHRS; CDR2 reads YFSETQ. J was trimmed by 5 bases and V by 2 bases; bases with no gene match: 8. CDR3 length: 16 residues. The CDR3 nucleotides read TGCGCCAGCAGCTTCTCGCGTCTAGCGGGAAACAATGAGCAGTTCTTC. Residues: CASSFSRLAGNNEQFF.

The chain combines TRBV10-1 with TRBJ1-1; D remains ambiguous. The CDR3 runs 12 residues. CDR1 and CDR2 from the germline V gene are WNHNN and SYGVQD (reference sequence). Trimming left V 3 bases short and J 11 bases short, with 13 bases between. CDR3 sequence: CASSEARDGAFF. The CDR3 DNA follows: TGCGCCAGCAGTGAAGCGAGGGATGGGGCTTTCTTT.

J is TRBJ2-1 and V is TRBV6-6; D is uncertain. There are 13 residues in the CDR3. The germline V gene has CDR1 MNHNY and CDR2 SVGAGI (reference sequence). The V gene lost 6 bases and the J gene lost 0 bases, with 6 bases spanning the gap. CDR3 protein: CASRESSYNEQFF. CDR3 coding DNA: TGTGCCAGCAGGGAGAGCTCCTACAATGAGCAGTTCTTC.

This clone was picked up a small number of times. The gene calls are TRBV6-2 or TRBV6-3 and TRBJ2-7; 11 positions match TRBD1. The trim removed 4 bases at V and 5 bases at J, leaving 4 bases unmatched. CDR1 MNHEY and CDR2 SVGEGT come from the germline V gene. The CDR3 loop spans 14 amino acids. CDR3 loop: CASSWTGGSHEQYF. The CDR3 DNA reads TGTGCCAGCAGTTGGACAGGGGGCAGCCACGAGCAGTACTTC.

The rearrangement joins TRBV7-9 to TRBJ2-7; 7 nucleotides align to TRBD1. The CDR3 is 14 amino acids. The trim removed 0 bases at V and 6 bases at J, leaving 5 bases unmatched. CDR1 and CDR2 (germline): SEHNR, FQNEAQ (reference sequence). The CDR3 spells CASSLAARTGEQYF. CDR3 DNA: TGTGCCAGCAGCTTAGCGGCAAGGACAGGCGAGCAGTACTTC.

This clone was found once. The chain uses TRBV4-1 and TRBJ2-7; TRBD1 matches at 8 bases. This CDR3 has 14 residues. Trimming cost V 4 bases and J 5 bases; bases outside gene matches: 7. Germline assignment: CDR1 MGHRA and CDR2 YSYEKL. The DNA of the CDR3 is TGCGCCAGCAGCCGGGGACAGGTGGGGGACGAGCAGTACTTC. Amino acid sequence: CASSRGQVGDEQYF.

The chain employs TRBV7-2 and TRBJ2-3; 12 bases map to TRBD2. The CDR3 has 15 residues. Unmatched junction bases numbered 0, after V lost 5 bases and J lost 0 bases. Germline loops: CDR1 SGHTA, CDR2 FQGNSA. For the CDR3, the DNA is TGTGCCAGCAGCACTAGCGGGGGGAGCACAGATACGCAGTATTTT. This codes for CASSTSGGSTDTQYF. The entire variable domain, with the rest obtained from reference TRBV7-2 and TRBJ2-3, is as follows: GAGVSQSPSNKVTEKGKDVELRCDPISGHTALYWYRQSLGQGLEFLIYFQGNSAPDKSGLPSDRFSAERTGGSVSTLTIQRTQQEDSAVYLCASSTSGGSTDTQYFGPGTRLTVL.

This clone appeared a few times. The genes are TRBV3-1 (or the pseudogene TRBV3-2) and TRBJ2-1; D perhaps matches TRBD2 (5 bases). Deletions cut 4 bases from V and 8 bases from J, with 12 bases between. The CDR3 covers 13 residues. Germline values: CDR1 LGHDT, CDR2 YNNKEL (reference sequence). CDR3 sequence: CASSPFARDEQFF. CDR3 bases: TGTGCCAGCAGCCCCTTCGCGCGGGATGAGCAGTTCTTC.

This rearrangement joins TRBV5-1 to TRBJ2-1; D remains ambiguous. V lost 4 bases, J lost 0 bases, and 11 bases lay in between. Germline V gene lookup returns CDR1 SGHRS and CDR2 YFSETQ. The CDR3 totals 15 residues. CDR3 loop: CASSGTRSSYNEQFF. The CDR3 region has the DNA TGCGCCAGCAGCGGCACTCGGAGCTCCTACAATGAGCAGTTCTTC.

The chain recombines TRBV10-3 with TRBJ1-1, with 7 positions matching TRBD1. Per the germline V gene, CDR1 is ENHRY and CDR2 is SYGVKD. The J segment lost 8 bases and the V segment lost 6 bases, leaving 3 bases of the junction unmatched. The CDR3 length is 11 residues. CDR3 sequence (DNA): TGTGCCATCAGGGGGACAGAGGAAGCTTTCTTT. Its translation: CAIRGTEEAFF.

V usage is TRBV7-8 and J usage is TRBJ2-2, with a weak D call TRBD2 (6 bases). This CDR3 is built from 15 residues. With 0 bases removed from V and 6 bases from J, the gap between germline ends came to 11 bases. Germline lookup yields CDR1 SGHVS and CDR2 FQNEAQ. CDR3 nucleotides: TGTGCCAGCAGCTTAGCGGGGGGTCTCGCCGGGGAGCTGTTTTTT. Translated, it gives CASSLAGGLAGELFF.

This clone was observed a single time. This chain links TRBV18 with TRBJ2-5, with 9 bases identical to TRBD2. The germline CDR1 and CDR2 sequences are KGHSH and LQKENI. CDR3 length: 15 residues. J was trimmed by 5 bases and V by 3 bases; bases with no gene match: 7. The CDR3 nucleotides read TGTGCCAGCTCACCGTCGCGGGAGGGGTGGGAGACCCAGTACTTC. Protein: CASSPSREGWETQYF.

CDR3 in DNA: TGTGCCAGCAGAAAAGCCGGGGATTTTAGCACAGATACGCAGTATTTT. Protein sequence: CASRKAGDFSTDTQYF. V gene TRBV7-2 combines with J gene TRBJ2-3; maybe TRBD2 (5 bases). The CDR3 length is 16 residues. Per the germline V gene, CDR1 is SGHTA and CDR2 is FQGNSA. V lost 6 bases and J lost 0, with 16 bases in between.

The chain is built from TRBV4-3 and TRBJ1-4; 9 nucleotides line up with TRBD1. The CDR3 length is 16 residues. Germline V CDR1 and CDR2: LGHNA, YSLEER. The junction had 11 bases not matched to a gene; V was cut back by 4 bases and J by 8 bases. The CDR3 DNA reads TGCGCCAGCAGCCTCGTCCTGGGACAGGGTTTCGAAAAACTGTTTTTT. This encodes CASSLVLGQGFEKLFF.

V and J are TRBV5-1 and TRBJ2-3, with D perhaps matching TRBD2 (6 bases). CDR1 and CDR2 from the germline V gene are SGHRS and YFSETQ. V was cut by 4 bases and J by 3 bases, with 27 bases left in between. The CDR3 consists of 19 residues. This CDR3 is CASSRRESGRAKRTDTQYF. CDR3 bases: TGCGCCAGCAGCCGACGGGAATCCGGGAGAGCAAAAAGGACAGATACGCAGTATTTT.

J is TRBJ1-1 and V is TRBV30; 7 nucleotides match TRBD1. With V trimmed by 0 bases and J by 5 bases, 6 bases remained unmatched. Looked up from germline, CDR1 is GTSNPN and CDR2 is SVGIG (reference sequence). CDR3 size: 14 residues. CDR3 nucleotides: TGTGCCTGGAGTGTCACACAGGGGAGGACTGAAGCTTTCTTT. Amino acids: CAWSVTQGRTEAFF.

The chain employs TRBV12-3 or TRBV12-4 and TRBJ1-5; D gene ambiguous. The CDR3 loop spans 12 amino acids. V lost 3 bases and J 6 bases, leaving 6 bases between the germline ends. The CDR3 protein is CASSFTGQPQHF. The CDR3 DNA reads TGTGCCAGCAGTTTTACGGGTCAGCCCCAGCATTTT.

V is TRBV4-3 and J is TRBJ2-3; 13 nucleotides agree with TRBD2. CDR3 size: 17 residues. The germline gives CDR1 LGHNA, CDR2 YSLEER. After removal of 1 base from V and 6 bases from J, the junction contained 7 bases not matched to a gene. CDR3 bases: TGCGCCAGCAGCCAAGGCTTGACTAGCGGGGGGAGGGATACGCAGTATTTT. Protein: CASSQGLTSGGRDTQYF.

Comment on this clone: The identical CDR3 is also encoded by other nucleotide sequences in the sample. This chain connects TRBV10-3 to TRBJ2-7; TRBD2 is a possible D gene (5 bases). Trimming removed 4 bases at V and 4 bases at J, with 5 bases between. Germline-derived CDR1 and CDR2 are ENHRY and SYGVKD. CDR3 size: 11 residues. The CDR3 sequence is CAISGGYEQYF. CDR3 nucleotide sequence: TGTGCCATCAGTGGAGGGTACGAGCAGTACTTC.

The chain recombines TRBV5-4 with TRBJ2-5, with TRBD1 as a possible D gene (5 bases). V was clipped by 4 bases and J by 5 bases, with 24 bases between them. Per germline, CDR1 SGHNT and CDR2 YYREEE (reference sequence). CDR3 length: 17 residues. The CDR3 sequence is CASSRPAGQDTWETQYF. CDR3 coding DNA: TGTGCCAGCAGCCGCCCCGCAGGGCAAGATACCTGGGAGACCCAGTACTTC. Filled out from reference TRBV5-4 and TRBJ2-5, the complete variable domain reads ETGVTQSPTHLIKTRGQQVTLRCSSQSGHNTVSWYQQALGQGPQFIFQYYREEENGRGNFPPRFSGLQFPNYSSELNVNALELDDSALYLCASSRPAGQDTWETQYFGPGTRLLVL.

The chain joins TRBV9 to TRBJ2-5, with D possibly being TRBD2 (6 bases). The CDR3 length is 13 residues. Germline V lookup: CDR1 SGDLS, CDR2 YYNGEE. The V end lost 4 bases, the J end lost 4 bases, and 11 bases lay between the germline ends. The DNA of the CDR3 is TGTGCCAGCAGCCCCCGACTAGGAGAGACCCAGTACTTC. The encoded protein is CASSPRLGETQYF.

The V gene is TRBV6-2 or TRBV6-3, the J gene TRBJ1-1; weak D call: TRBD1 (5 bases). The CDR3 runs to 14 residues. CDR1 and CDR2 (germline): MNHEY, SVGEGT. With 5 bases removed from V and 1 base from J, the gap between germline ends came to 11 bases. The chain's CDR3 is CASSPRRGNTEAFF. DNA of the CDR3: TGTGCCAGCAGTCCCCGGAGGGGGAACACTGAAGCTTTCTTT.